These 5 T cell receptor beta chains were sequenced from one sample in a study of blood T cell repertoires in COVID-19. Using immunoSEQ multiplex PCR, the repertoire was profiled, and TCRdb retains in-frame clones only, with some absent. The table records some 68,000 clones, about 90% of them present only once. The sequencing sample was made of peripheral blood. The source of these receptors is a human donor in a cohort sampled during active COVID-19.

The V and J genes are TRBV28 and TRBJ2-1, with 10 bases aligning to TRBD1. With V trimmed by 7 bases and J by 10 bases, 10 bases remained unmatched. The CDR3 runs 14 residues. Germline CDR1 is MDHEN and CDR2 is SYDVKM. The CDR3 DNA follows: TGTGCCAGCACCCTAGGGACAGGGGACGTGGAGCAGTTCTTC. Translating gives CASTLGTGDVEQFF.

This clone was counted once. The chain carries TRBV19 and TRBJ1-1, with D perhaps matching TRBD1 (6 bases). Trimming took off 5 bases at V and 2 bases at J, with 15 bases between the two ends. The CDR3 is made up of 15 amino acids. Germline lookup yields CDR1 LNHDA and CDR2 SQIVND (reference sequence). The CDR3 coding sequence is TGTGCCAGTAGTTCGCGAGGGGGTCCTAACACTGAAGCTTTCTTT. This gives the protein CASSSRGGPNTEAFF.

J is TRBJ2-7 and V is TRBV5-4; perhaps TRBD2 as D (6 bases). Trimming removed 4 bases at V and 3 bases at J, with 17 bases between. This CDR3 region has 15 residues. Per the germline V gene, CDR1 is SGHNT and CDR2 is YYREEE (reference sequence). The CDR3 DNA is TGTGCCAGCAGCGCCGGGGGTACCAAATTCTACGAGCAGTACTTC. As protein: CASSAGGTKFYEQYF.

V usage is TRBV3-1 (or the pseudogene TRBV3-2) and J usage is TRBJ1-6; 10 positions match TRBD1. Germline-derived CDR1 and CDR2 are LGHDT and YNNKEL (reference sequence). The CDR3 loop spans 15 amino acids. V was pared by 4 bases and J by 7 bases, with 4 bases of the junction left unmatched. The CDR3 protein is CASSPGQGYNSPLHF. The CDR3 nucleotides read TGTGCCAGCAGCCCGGGACAGGGGTACAATTCACCCCTCCACTTT.

Turning to this clone: One junction end does not reproduce the germline sequence, and a read error may be involved. This rearrangement joins TRBV4-3 to TRBJ2-5; 8 nucleotides match TRBD2. The germline V gene encodes CDR1 LGHNA and CDR2 YSLEER. The CDR3 contains 16 residues. The CDR3 loop is CASSQGSGRNQETQYF. CDR3 nucleotides: TGCGCCAGCAGCCAAGGAAGCGGGAGAAACCAGGAGACCCAGTACTTC.